The subject of this entry is one T cell receptor (beta chain). Its antigen is unidentified. The PCR used 60 Vbeta and 13 Jbeta primers. The method was immunoSEQ multiplex PCR; TCRdb's version includes in-frame clones alone and lacks a portion of them. The sample yields 150,000 to 200,000 clones, approximately 85% seen once. The source of the sample is a study of cytomegalovirus exposure and HLA in healthy donors. Whole-study context: Within an early data release were roughly 90 million unique TCRs drawn from HLA-typed donors.

Overall study results and limits: Earlier analysis yielded a pattern in which most TCR beta V segments were productive about 87% or about 30% of the time. In a later analysis, across HLA loci, associated TCR counts were highest for DRB1, lowest for HLA-C.

Germline V gene lookup returns CDR1 LNHNV and CDR2 YYDKDF (reference sequence). V lost 1 base and J lost 11, with 14 bases in between. There are 13 residues in the CDR3. This TCR was recovered from a man younger than 45 in good health and CMV-seropositive. The material sequenced was PBMCs. The chain combines TRBV15 with TRBJ2-5; tentatively, D is TRBD2 (5 bases). CDR3 nucleotides: TGTGCCACCAGCAGAGGTACGGGAAGTGAGCAGTACTTC. Protein product: CATSRGTGSEQYF.